The text below deals with one TCR beta chain. CDR3 length equals 15 residues. Germline V gene sequence: CDR1 SGHRS, CDR2 YFSETQ. Trimming at V came to 1 base and at J to 2 bases, leaving 5 bases not matched to a gene. The sample originates from a study of blood T cell repertoires in COVID-19. Study overall: Donors in the United States, Italy and Spain gave samples during acute or convalescent COVID-19.

As processed by the authors: Cell counts per sample came from amplifying reference gene primers. Sequencing was performed with immunoSEQ multiplex PCR; in TCRdb, only in-frame clones are kept and a portion is missing. From that table come the V and J calls and clone size; the DNA was used to work out D and trimming. This sample yields about 120,000 clones, of which 87% are seen a single time; approximately 7.7% belongs to the top ten. The chain employs TRBV5-1 and TRBJ2-5, with 7 nucleotides matching TRBD1. The specimen was peripheral blood. The clonotype originates from a human donor in a cohort sampled during active COVID-19. DNA of the CDR3: TGCGCCAGCAGCTTGCGAACAGGGGATCAAGAGACCCAGTACTTC. Encoded protein: CASSLRTGDQETQYF.